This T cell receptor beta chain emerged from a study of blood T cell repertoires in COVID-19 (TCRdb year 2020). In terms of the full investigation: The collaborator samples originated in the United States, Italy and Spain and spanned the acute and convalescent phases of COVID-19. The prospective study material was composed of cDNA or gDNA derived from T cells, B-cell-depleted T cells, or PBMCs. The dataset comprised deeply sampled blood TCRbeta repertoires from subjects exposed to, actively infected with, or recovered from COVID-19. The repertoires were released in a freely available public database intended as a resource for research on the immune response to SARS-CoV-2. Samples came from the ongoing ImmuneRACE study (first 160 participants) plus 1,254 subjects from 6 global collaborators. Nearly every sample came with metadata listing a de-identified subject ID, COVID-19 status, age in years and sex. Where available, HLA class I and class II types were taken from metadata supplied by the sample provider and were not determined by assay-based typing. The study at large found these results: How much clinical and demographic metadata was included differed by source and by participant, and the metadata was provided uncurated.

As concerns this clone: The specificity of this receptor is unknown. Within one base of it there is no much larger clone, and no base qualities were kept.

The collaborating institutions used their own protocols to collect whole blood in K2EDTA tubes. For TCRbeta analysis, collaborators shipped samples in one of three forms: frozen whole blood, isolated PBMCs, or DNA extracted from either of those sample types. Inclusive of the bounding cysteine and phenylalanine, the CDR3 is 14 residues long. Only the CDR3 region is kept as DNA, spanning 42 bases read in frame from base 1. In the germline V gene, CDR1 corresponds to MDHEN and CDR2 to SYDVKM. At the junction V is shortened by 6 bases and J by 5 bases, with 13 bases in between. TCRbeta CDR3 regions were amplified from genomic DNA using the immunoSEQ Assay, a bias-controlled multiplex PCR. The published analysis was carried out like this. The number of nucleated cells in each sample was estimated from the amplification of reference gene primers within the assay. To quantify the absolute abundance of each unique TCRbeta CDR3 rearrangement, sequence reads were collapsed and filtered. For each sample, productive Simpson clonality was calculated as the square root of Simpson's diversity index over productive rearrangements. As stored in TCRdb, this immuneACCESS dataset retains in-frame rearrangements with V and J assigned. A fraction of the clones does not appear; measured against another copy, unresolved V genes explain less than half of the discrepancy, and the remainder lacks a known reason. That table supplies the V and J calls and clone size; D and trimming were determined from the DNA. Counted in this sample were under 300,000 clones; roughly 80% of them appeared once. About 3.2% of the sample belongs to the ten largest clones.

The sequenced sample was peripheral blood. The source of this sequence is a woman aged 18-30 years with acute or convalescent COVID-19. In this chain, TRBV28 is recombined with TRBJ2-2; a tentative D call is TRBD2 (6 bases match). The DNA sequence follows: TGTGCCAGCAGGCGGGACCCGGGGACCGGGGAGCTGTTTTTT. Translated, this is CASRRDPGTGELFF.